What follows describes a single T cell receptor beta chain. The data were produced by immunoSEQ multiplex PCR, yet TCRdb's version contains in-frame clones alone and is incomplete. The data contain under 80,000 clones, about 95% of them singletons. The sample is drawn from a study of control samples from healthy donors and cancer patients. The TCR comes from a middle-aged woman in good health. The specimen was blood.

The CDR3: CASSLGQGATYEQYF. In DNA, the CDR3 is TGTGCCAGCAGTTTGGGACAGGGGGCAACGTACGAGCAGTACTTC. This sequence joins TRBV6-5 and TRBJ2-7, with TRBD1 matching 12 bases. Germline CDR1 MNHEY, CDR2 SVGAGI. CDR3 size: 15 residues. V was clipped by 4 bases and J by 4 bases; unmatched bases: 5.